One sample yielded the 17 T cell receptor beta chains listed below, sequenced in a study of T-cell memory formation after mild COVID-19. TCRdb used MiXCR to reprocess the 5' RACE reads, holding one entry per CDR3 protein. The table has 250,000 to 400,000 distinct CDR3 sequences, 14% seen once. The sample was PBMCs or a T cell subset sorted from them (not recorded which). The source of these receptors is a man between 18 and 35 years old who had mild COVID-19 (a few samples of this study predate the infection). Cell type and time point are not known.

The CDR3 reads CSGGGRQETQYF. The CDR3 bases are TGCAGCGGCGGAGGCAGACAAGAGACCCAGTACTTC. The V gene is TRBV29-1, the J gene TRBJ2-5; possibly TRBD2 for D (5 bases). Germline loops: CDR1 SQVTM, CDR2 ANQGSEA. The V end was cut by 7 bases, the J end by 2 bases, with 11 bases between. The CDR3 has 12 residues.

CDR3 in amino acids: CASSPLADTQYF. CDR3 DNA: TGTGCCAGCAGCCCCCTGGCAGATACGCAGTATTTT. The genes are TRBV7-9 and TRBJ2-3; D gene uncertain. The CDR3 consists of 12 residues. Trimming pared 5 bases from V and 4 bases from J, leaving 7 bases between. Germline-derived CDR1 and CDR2 are SEHNR and FQNEAQ (reference sequence).

The CDR3 DNA sequence: TGTGCCAGTAGCCTGGGGGCGCGGAGACCCGGGGAGCTGTTTTTT. It specifies CASSLGARRPGELFF. The chain carries TRBV19 and TRBJ2-2, with D possibly being TRBD1 (6 bases). The CDR3 runs to 15 residues. Between the trimmed V and J ends, which lost 6 bases and 6 bases, there was a span of 17 bases. CDR1 and CDR2 (germline): LNHDA, SQIVND (reference sequence).

The rearrangement uses TRBV19 and TRBJ2-2; TRBD1 matches 12 bases. Germline V gene lookup returns CDR1 LNHDA and CDR2 SQIVND (reference sequence). The CDR3 totals 19 residues. The J segment lost 2 bases and the V segment lost 6 bases, leaving 13 bases of the junction unmatched. CDR3 coding DNA: TGTGCCAGTAGGAAAACCGGGACAGGGGGCATGTATAACACCGGGGAGCTGTTTTTT. This encodes CASRKTGTGGMYNTGELFF.

This clonotype was detected only a few times. The V call is TRBV7-3, the J call TRBJ1-2, with D possibly matching TRBD1 (6 bases). The CDR3 spans 13 residues. V was trimmed by 4 bases and J by 6 bases, leaving 12 bases between them. The V gene's germline CDR1 is SGHTA and CDR2 FQGTGA. The CDR3 protein is CASSSIGGDGYTF. The CDR3 DNA reads TGTGCCAGCAGCTCCATCGGGGGCGATGGCTACACCTTC.

This clonotype was detected a few times. This chain links TRBV24-1 with TRBJ2-3; D unresolved. The germline V gene has CDR1 KGHDR and CDR2 SFDVKD. CDR3 length equals 11 residues. V was trimmed by 3 bases and J by 6 bases, leaving 3 bases between them. CDR3 amino acids: CATSDTDTQYF. The CDR3 DNA reads TGTGCCACCAGTGATACTGATACGCAGTATTTT.

This clonotype was observed many times. V and J are TRBV6-2 or TRBV6-3 and TRBJ2-4, with D tentatively TRBD2 (5 bases). V was trimmed by 6 bases and J by 1 base, leaving 13 bases between them. This CDR3 has 15 residues. Germline assignment: CDR1 MNHEY and CDR2 SVGEGT. The CDR3 DNA reads TGTGCCAGCAGACCTCAAGGCGGGGCCAAAAACATTCAGTACTTC. It codes for CASRPQGGAKNIQYF.

The chain combines TRBV12-3 or TRBV12-4 with TRBJ1-2; D unclear. V was trimmed by 6 bases and J by 7 bases, leaving 15 bases between them. CDR3 length: 13 amino acids. Written as DNA, the CDR3 is TGTGCCAGCAGCCGGACGGGTACGCGTGGCTACACCTTC. Its protein product is CASSRTGTRGYTF.

A few counts support this clonotype. The chain employs TRBV15 and TRBJ2-2; D is ambiguous. The CDR3 totals 14 residues. Germline-derived CDR1 and CDR2 are LNHNV and YYDKDF (reference sequence). Trimming pared 0 bases from V and 4 bases from J, leaving 6 bases between. The CDR3 DNA reads TGTGCCACCAGCAGAGATTCCGCCACCGGGGAGCTGTTTTTT. Residues: CATSRDSATGELFF.

This clonotype has ten or more counts. DNA of the CDR3: TGCGCCAGCAGTGAGGAACTAGCGGGGCCCGGGGAGCTGTTTTTT. It specifies CASSEELAGPGELFF. The V and J genes are TRBV10-2 and TRBJ2-2, with 10 bases matching TRBD2. The junction had 3 bases not matched to a gene; V was cut back by 2 bases and J by 6 bases. The CDR3 totals 15 residues. From germline, CDR1 is WSHSY and CDR2 SAAADI.

The chain couples TRBV6-5 to TRBJ2-6; 11 nucleotides match TRBD1. CDR1 is MNHEY and CDR2 is SVGAGI in the germline V gene. Germline trimming cut 6 bases from V and 1 base from J; bases unmatched to any gene: 8. The length of the CDR3 is 18 residues. The CDR3 loop is CASRDRGQGVSGANVLTF. The DNA for the CDR3 is TGTGCCAGCAGAGACAGGGGACAGGGGGTTTCTGGGGCCAACGTCCTGACTTTC.

This clonotype was seen at least ten times. CDR3 amino acids: CASSLGHPYGYTF. The CDR3 DNA follows: TGTGCCAGCAGTTTAGGCCATCCCTATGGCTACACCTTC. V usage is TRBV12-3 or TRBV12-4 and J usage is TRBJ1-2; no firm D call. This CDR3 is 13 amino acids long. V was cut by 1 base and J by 4 bases, with 7 bases left in between.

V usage is TRBV12-3 or TRBV12-4 and J usage is TRBJ2-3; D is undetermined. V lost 0 bases to trimming and J lost 7 bases, with 11 bases between them. This CDR3 has 14 residues. The CDR3 loop is CASSLAGSSYTQYF. DNA of the CDR3: TGTGCCAGCAGTTTAGCGGGCAGTTCATATACGCAGTATTTT.

This clonotype was seen a few times. The gene calls are TRBV18 and TRBJ2-3; maybe TRBD2 (6 bases). Germline V lookup: CDR1 KGHSH, CDR2 LQKENI. Trimming stripped 1 base from V and 4 bases from J, with 12 bases between. The CDR3 length is 15 residues. CDR3 sequence reads: CASSPREWGADTQYF. The DNA for the CDR3 is TGTGCCAGCTCACCACGGGAGTGGGGGGCAGATACGCAGTATTTT. Based on the CDR3 plus reference TRBV18 and TRBJ2-3, the full variable domain is NAGVMQNPRHLVRRRGQEARLRCSPMKGHSHVYWYRQLPEEGLKFMVYLQKENIIDESGMPKERFSAEFPKEGPSILRIQQVVRGDSAAYFCASSPREWGADTQYFGPGTRLTVL.

This clonotype occurred many times. V usage is TRBV4-1 and J usage is TRBJ2-5; D is unresolved. V was shortened by 5 bases and J by 2 bases, with 18 bases between the two germline ends. Per germline, CDR1 MGHRA and CDR2 YSYEKL. The CDR3 totals 16 residues. The CDR3 spells CASSFEPTDAQETQYF. The CDR3 coding sequence is TGCGCCAGCAGCTTCGAACCGACCGACGCACAAGAGACCCAGTACTTC.

The chain couples TRBV9 to TRBJ1-6, with D unclear. Between the trimmed V and J ends, which lost 0 bases and 7 bases, there was a span of 8 bases. Germline V lookup: CDR1 SGDLS, CDR2 YYNGEE. CDR3 length: 14 amino acids. CDR3 DNA sequence: TGTGCCAGCAGCGTAGAGGGCCTGAATTCACCCCTCCACTTT. Translating gives CASSVEGLNSPLHF.

The rearrangement uses TRBV7-9 and TRBJ2-3; 9 positions agree with TRBD1. Germline V gene sequence: CDR1 SEHNR, CDR2 FQNEAQ (reference sequence). The CDR3 sequence is 15 residues long. V gave up 3 bases and J gave up 6 bases; unmatched junction bases: 7. DNA of the CDR3: TGTGCCAGCAGCTTCGGACAGGGGCAAGGGGATACGCAGTATTTT. Translated: CASSFGQGQGDTQYF.